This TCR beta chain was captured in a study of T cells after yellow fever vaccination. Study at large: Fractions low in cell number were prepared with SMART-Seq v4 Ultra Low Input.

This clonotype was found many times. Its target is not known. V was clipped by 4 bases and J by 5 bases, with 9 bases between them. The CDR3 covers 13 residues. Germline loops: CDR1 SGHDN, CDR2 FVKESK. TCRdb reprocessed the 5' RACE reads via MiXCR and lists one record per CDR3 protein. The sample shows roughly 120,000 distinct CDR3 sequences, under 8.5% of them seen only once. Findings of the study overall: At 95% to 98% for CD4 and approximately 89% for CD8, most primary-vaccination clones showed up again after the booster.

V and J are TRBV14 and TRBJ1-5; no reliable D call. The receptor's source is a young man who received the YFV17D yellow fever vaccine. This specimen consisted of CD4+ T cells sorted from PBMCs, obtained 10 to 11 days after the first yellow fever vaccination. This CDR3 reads CASSLGSYQPQHF. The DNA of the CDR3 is TGTGCCAGCAGCCTAGGGTCCTATCAGCCCCAGCATTTT.